Following are 19 T cell receptor beta chains from one sample sequenced in a study of cytomegalovirus exposure and HLA in healthy donors. Use of 60 Vbeta and 13 Jbeta primers characterized the PCR. Repertoires were generated with immunoSEQ multiplex PCR, while TCRdb's copy carries only in-frame clones and drops some. The table shows about 200,000 clones, with 82% occurring only once. The sample taken for sequencing was PBMCs. The receptors were sampled from a middle-aged woman in good health and CMV-seronegative.

This chain links TRBV6-5 with TRBJ1-5, with 8 bases fitting TRBD1. Germline CDR1 and CDR2: MNHEY and SVGAGI. Unmatched junction bases numbered 6, after V lost 0 bases and J lost 8 bases. The CDR3 runs 15 residues. The CDR3 protein is CASSYSNRGGEPQHF. CDR3 nucleotide sequence: TGTGCCAGCAGTTACTCGAACAGGGGGGGTGAGCCCCAGCATTTT.

V usage is TRBV5-1 and J usage is TRBJ2-1; 7 bases match TRBD2. In germline, CDR1 is SGHRS, CDR2 YFSETQ. With 4 bases clipped from V and 2 bases from J, the junction kept 6 bases outside the gene matches. CDR3 size: 15 residues. The CDR3 DNA follows: TGCGCCAGCAGCACGGGACTACCCACCTACAATGAGCAGTTCTTC. The encoded protein is CASSTGLPTYNEQFF.

This chain uses TRBV4-1 with TRBJ2-7, with TRBD2 matching over 8 bases. The CDR3 consists of 17 residues. V lost 1 base, J lost 2 bases, and 10 bases stayed unmatched. The germline CDR1 and CDR2 sequences are MGHRA and YSYEKL. This chain's CDR3 is CASSQVSILADTYEQYF. CDR3 sequence (DNA): TGCGCCAGCAGCCAAGTTTCTATACTAGCGGACACCTACGAGCAGTACTTC.

The chain uses TRBV27 and TRBJ2-6, with TRBD1 identical over 11 bases. This CDR3 comprises 20 residues. Germline trimming cut 5 bases from V and 1 base from J; bases unmatched to any gene: 13. The germline CDR1 and CDR2 sequences are MNHEY and SMNVEV (reference sequence). The CDR3 protein is CASSPLWTGGATSGANVLTF. The DNA of the CDR3 is TGTGCCAGCAGTCCACTATGGACAGGGGGCGCTACTTCTGGGGCCAACGTCCTGACTTTC.

The table lists this clone with a few counts. The chain couples TRBV7-3 to TRBJ2-5, with a possible D match to TRBD1 (6 bases). Germline V gives CDR1 SGHTA, CDR2 FQGTGA. There are 13 residues in the CDR3. Trimming pared 5 bases from V and 2 bases from J, leaving 9 bases between. CDR3 sequence: CASSTQGQETQYF. The CDR3, as DNA: TGTGCCAGCAGCACACAGGGTCAAGAGACCCAGTACTTC. Using reference TRBV7-3 and TRBJ2-5 for the parts outside the CDR3, the full variable domain is GAGVSQTPSNKVTEKGKYVELRCDPISGHTALYWYRQSLGQGPEFLIYFQGTGAADDSGLPNDRFFAVRPEGSVSTLKIQRTERGDSAVYLCASSTQGQETQYFGPGTRLLVL.

Comment on this clone: At one boundary the junction diverges from the germline segment, which might be a read error. The genes are TRBV6-6 and TRBJ2-2, with 7 bases lining up with TRBD2. The length of the CDR3 is 16 residues. Germline assignment: CDR1 MNHNY and CDR2 SVGAGI (reference sequence). This CDR3 is CASSHSGTTNTGELFF. The CDR3 DNA reads TGTGCCAGCAGTCACTCCGGGACTACGAACACCGGGGAGCTGTTTTTT.

The chain recombines TRBV2 with TRBJ1-1, with a tentative D call TRBD1 (6 bases). The CDR3 runs to 15 residues. Germline V lookup: CDR1 SNHLY, CDR2 FYNNEI. The V end lost 5 bases, the J end lost 7 bases, and 20 bases lay between the germline ends. The CDR3 sequence is CASSRGTLRENEAFF. The CDR3 DNA is TGTGCCAGCAGTAGGGGGACCCTAAGGGAGAATGAAGCTTTCTTT.

The rearrangement uses TRBV5-1 and TRBJ2-5, with no clear D. The germline V gene encodes CDR1 SGHRS and CDR2 YFSETQ. There are 13 residues in the CDR3. Trimming stripped 0 bases from V and 9 bases from J, with 12 bases between. The CDR3 is CASSLGSSEAQYF. CDR3 nucleotide sequence: TGCGCCAGCAGCTTGGGGTCCAGCGAGGCCCAGTACTTC.

The V call is TRBV2, the J call TRBJ2-1; D may be TRBD2 (6 bases). The CDR3 consists of 14 residues. CDR1 and CDR2 from the germline V gene are SNHLY and FYNNEI. Trimming took 6 bases from V and 4 from J, leaving 13 bases between them. CDR3 in DNA: TGTGCCAGCAGCACCGGGACTGCGTACAATGAGCAGTTCTTC. The encoded protein is CASSTGTAYNEQFF.

The V gene is TRBV29-1, the J gene TRBJ1-4; the D is unclear. The CDR3 runs to 11 residues. Deletions cut 7 bases from V and 5 bases from J, with 8 bases between. Germline V CDR1 and CDR2: SQVTM, ANQGSEA. The CDR3: CSARGNEKLFF. The CDR3 bases are TGCAGCGCGCGAGGAAATGAAAAACTGTTTTTT. The full variable domain, completed using reference TRBV29-1 and TRBJ1-4, is SAVISQKPSRDICQRGTSLTIQCQVDSQVTMMFWYRQQPGQSLTLIATANQGSEATYESGFVIDKFPISRPNLTFSTLTVSNMSPEDSSIYLCSARGNEKLFFGSGTQLSVL.

The chain employs TRBV4-1 and TRBJ1-2; 7 bases fit TRBD1. The V and J ends lost 3 bases and 2 bases, in that order; junction bases with no gene match: 3. The germline V gene has CDR1 MGHRA and CDR2 YSYEKL. This CDR3 contains 14 residues. The CDR3 loop reads CASSQTGFNYGYTF. CDR3 bases: TGCGCCAGCAGCCAGACAGGGTTCAACTATGGCTACACCTTC.

This CDR3 is CASSPGDYEAFF. CDR3 DNA sequence: TGTGCCAGCAGCCCCGGAGATTATGAAGCTTTCTTT. The gene calls are TRBV9 and TRBJ1-1; D gene ambiguous. Trimming shortened V by 4 bases and J by 7 bases, and 11 bases separated the two germline ends. Germline CDR1 and CDR2: SGDLS and YYNGEE. CDR3 length: 12 amino acids.

This clone was picked up a small number of times. V is TRBV7-2 and J is TRBJ1-6; D not certain. The CDR3 sequence is 16 residues long. Germline V CDR1 and CDR2: SGHTA, FQGNSA. V was trimmed by 6 bases and J by 0 bases, leaving 12 bases between them. This chain's CDR3 is CASRDPGSSYNSPLHF. CDR3 DNA: TGTGCCAGCAGAGACCCGGGTAGCTCCTATAATTCACCCCTCCACTTT.

The chain links TRBV28 to TRBJ2-1; D possibly corresponds to TRBD1 (6 bases). This CDR3 spans 11 amino acids. Deletions cut 10 bases from V and 8 bases from J, with 12 bases between. Germline CDR1 is MDHEN and CDR2 is SYDVKM. CDR3 amino acids: CAIRTVYEQFF. The DNA of the CDR3 is TGTGCCATCCGGACAGTCTATGAGCAGTTCTTC.

The chain links TRBV7-2 to TRBJ2-6, with 8 bases fitting TRBD1. This CDR3 is built from 18 residues. The V and J ends lost 1 base and 2 bases, in that order; junction bases with no gene match: 7. Germline CDR1 and CDR2: SGHTA and FQGNSA. CDR3 loop: CASSLDGWTGPGANVLTF. Here the CDR3 DNA reads TGTGCCAGCAGCTTAGATGGCTGGACAGGGCCTGGGGCCAACGTCCTGACTTTC.

CDR3 loop: CASSYDRGIQETQYF. The DNA for the CDR3 is TGTGCCAGCAGTTACGATAGGGGGATCCAAGAGACCCAGTACTTC. The V gene is TRBV6-6, the J gene TRBJ2-5, with D perhaps TRBD1 (6 bases). The CDR3 runs to 15 residues. Germline-derived CDR1 and CDR2 are MNHNY and SVGAGI (reference sequence). V lost 2 bases and J 1 base, leaving 11 bases between the germline ends.

The V and J genes are TRBV10-3 and TRBJ2-2, with 8 bases identical to TRBD2. The germline gives CDR1 ENHRY, CDR2 SYGVKD. CDR3 size: 17 residues. V shed 5 bases and J 2 bases; nucleotides not matched to a gene: 10. The CDR3 here is CAISLPALAVNTGELFF. In DNA form, the CDR3 reads TGTGCCATCAGTCTACCGGCACTAGCGGTTAACACCGGGGAGCTGTTTTTT.

This clone was picked up one time. V usage is TRBV7-9 and J usage is TRBJ2-5; D is possibly TRBD2 (5 bases). There are 15 residues in the CDR3. The V and J ends lost 0 bases and 0 bases respectively, with 8 bases between them. Germline V gives CDR1 SEHNR, CDR2 FQNEAQ (reference sequence). The DNA for the CDR3 is TGTGCCAGCAGCTTAGCGAAGGACTACCAAGAGACCCAGTACTTC. This sequence encodes CASSLAKDYQETQYF.

The chain couples TRBV7-6 to TRBJ1-4, with D possibly being TRBD1 (6 bases). CDR3 length: 15 residues. Trimming shortened V by 7 bases and J by 6 bases, and 18 bases separated the two germline ends. In germline, CDR1 is SGHVS, CDR2 FNYEAQ. The CDR3 sequence: CASTTGQGYDEKLFF. The CDR3 bases are TGTGCCAGCACCACGGGGCAGGGGTATGATGAAAAACTGTTTTTT.